The present T cell receptor beta chain was sequenced within a study of control samples from healthy donors and cancer patients. Clones were read by immunoSEQ multiplex PCR, and TCRdb kept only the in-frame ones, dropping some. The profile shows over 85,000 clones, approximately 90% of them singletons. Losses at the gene ends were 1 base for V and 8 bases for J; bases not matched to a gene: 6. Germline-derived CDR1 and CDR2 are LNHNV and YYDKDF (reference sequence). This CDR3 is built from 15 residues. This receptor was obtained from an older woman with lung cancer. Sequenced material: PBMCs. This sequence joins TRBV15 and TRBJ2-1; 9 bases agree with TRBD1. This CDR3 reads CATSRGGTGNHEQFF. The CDR3 nucleotides read TGTGCCACCAGCAGAGGCGGGACAGGGAACCATGAGCAGTTCTTC. The whole variable domain, remainder taken from reference TRBV15 and TRBJ2-1, is DAMVIQNPRYQVTQFGKPVTLSCSQTLNHNVMYWYQQKSSQAPKLLFHYYDKDFNNEADTPDNFQSRRPNTSFCFLDIRSPGLGDTAMYLCATSRGGTGNHEQFFGPGTRLTVL.